The 9 T cell receptor beta chains reported below all come from one sample, sequenced in a study of blood T cell repertoires in COVID-19. Assay used: immunoSEQ multiplex PCR; TCRdb lists only in-frame clones, some missing. Of 15,000 to 20,000 clones in the sample, approximately 90% were seen once. Sequencing was carried out using peripheral blood. The receptors shown here come from a human donor in a cohort sampled during active COVID-19.

The V call is TRBV19, the J call TRBJ1-5, with a tentative D call TRBD1 (5 bases). The germline CDR1 and CDR2 sequences are LNHDA and SQIVND (reference sequence). V was trimmed by 3 bases and J by 4 bases, leaving 7 bases between them. There are 13 residues in the CDR3. The DNA for the CDR3 is TGTGCCAGTAGTATGGGGGGGAATCAGCCCCAGCATTTT. This sequence encodes CASSMGGNQPQHF.

The chain combines TRBV28 with TRBJ1-5; D is undetermined. The CDR3 loop spans 12 amino acids. V lost 6 bases and J lost 2, with 5 bases in between. Germline lookup yields CDR1 MDHEN and CDR2 SYDVKM. DNA of the CDR3: TGTGCCAGCAGCAATGGCAATCAGCCCCAGCATTTT. This encodes CASSNGNQPQHF.

This clone is classed as medium-sized. The rearrangement links TRBV28 to TRBJ1-5, with 12 bases aligning to TRBD1. This CDR3 spans 18 amino acids. The J segment lost 7 bases and the V segment lost 5 bases, leaving 15 bases of the junction unmatched. Germline assignment: CDR1 MDHEN and CDR2 SYDVKM. The CDR3 region has the DNA TGTGCCAGCAGTGGGACAGGGGGCATGGGGTCCTGGAGGCAGCCCCAGCATTTT. This sequence encodes CASSGTGGMGSWRQPQHF.

V is TRBV3-1 (or the pseudogene TRBV3-2) and J is TRBJ1-2; 7 bases match TRBD1. Germline-derived CDR1 and CDR2 are LGHDT and YNNKEL (reference sequence). The CDR3 contains 15 residues. V shed 1 base and J 10 bases; nucleotides not matched to a gene: 12. The CDR3 region is CASSQVKGQRMDYTF. CDR3 sequence (DNA): TGTGCCAGCAGCCAAGTCAAGGGACAGAGAATGGACTACACCTTC.

The J gene is TRBJ2-1, the V gene TRBV5-5, with a weak D call TRBD1 (6 bases). CDR3 length: 15 amino acids. Germline CDR1 reads SGHKS; CDR2 reads YYEKEE (reference sequence). With 4 bases removed from V and 4 bases from J, the gap between germline ends came to 15 bases. DNA of the CDR3: TGTGCCAGCAGCCCGCGAGACAGGATTTACAATGAGCAGTTCTTC. Encoded protein: CASSPRDRIYNEQFF.

The chain carries TRBV6-5 and TRBJ1-4; 8 nucleotides agree with TRBD1. Per the germline V gene, CDR1 is MNHEY and CDR2 is SVGAGI. Germline trimming cut 0 bases from V and 7 bases from J; bases unmatched to any gene: 4. The CDR3 runs 15 residues. The chain's CDR3 is CASSYSGQGREKLFF. In DNA form, the CDR3 reads TGTGCCAGCAGTTACTCCGGACAGGGACGTGAAAAACTGTTTTTT.

The rearrangement joins TRBV18 to TRBJ1-1; D possibly corresponds to TRBD1 (5 bases). CDR3 length: 15 residues. Trimming shortened V by 5 bases and J by 0 bases, and 13 bases separated the two germline ends. CDR1 is KGHSH and CDR2 is LQKENI in the germline V gene. CDR3 residues: CASSARQIMNTEAFF. The CDR3 DNA sequence: TGTGCCAGCTCAGCCCGACAGATAATGAACACTGAAGCTTTCTTT.

The chain has TRBV7-2 and TRBJ2-2; TRBD1 matches 8 bases. From germline, CDR1 is SGHTA and CDR2 FQGNSA. The CDR3 runs 15 residues. V lost 3 bases, J lost 5 bases, and 5 bases stayed unmatched. This chain's CDR3 is CASSFDRGRTGELFF. The CDR3 DNA follows: TGTGCCAGCAGCTTCGACAGGGGTCGGACCGGGGAGCTGTTTTTT.

The chain recombines TRBV3-1 (or the pseudogene TRBV3-2) with TRBJ1-2, with a possible D match to TRBD1 (5 bases). The germline CDR1 and CDR2 sequences are LGHDT and YNNKEL (reference sequence). The V and J ends lost 1 base and 4 bases respectively, with 13 bases between them. The CDR3 is 15 amino acids. This CDR3 reads CASSQGEAGIYGYTF. The CDR3, as DNA: TGTGCCAGCAGCCAAGGCGAGGCAGGGATCTATGGCTACACCTTC.